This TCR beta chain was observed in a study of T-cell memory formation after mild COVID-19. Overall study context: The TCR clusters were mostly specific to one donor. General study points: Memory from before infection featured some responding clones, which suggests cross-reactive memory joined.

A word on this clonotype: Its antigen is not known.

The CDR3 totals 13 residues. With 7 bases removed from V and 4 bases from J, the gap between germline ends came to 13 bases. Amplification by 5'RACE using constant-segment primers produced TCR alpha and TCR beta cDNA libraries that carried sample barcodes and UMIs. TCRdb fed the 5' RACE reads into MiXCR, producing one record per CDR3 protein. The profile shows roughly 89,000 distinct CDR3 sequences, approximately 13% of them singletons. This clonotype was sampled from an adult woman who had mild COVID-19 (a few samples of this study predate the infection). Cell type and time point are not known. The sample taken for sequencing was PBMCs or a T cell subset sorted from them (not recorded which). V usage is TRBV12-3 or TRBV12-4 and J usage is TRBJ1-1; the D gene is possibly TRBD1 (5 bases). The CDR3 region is CASNGWGGTEAFF. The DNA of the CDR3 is TGTGCCAGCAACGGATGGGGGGGCACTGAAGCTTTCTTT.